Described below is a single T cell receptor (beta chain) sequence and its context. This sample is drawn from a study of blood T cell repertoires in COVID-19. Across the whole study: The United States, Italy and Spain provided the acute and convalescent COVID-19 samples.

Authors' data handling: Using reference gene primer amplification, nucleated cell counts were estimated. Profiling relied on immunoSEQ multiplex PCR, and the TCRdb table lists in-frame clones only, not all of them. V and J calls and clone size come straight from that table; D and trimming were deduced from the DNA. The sample includes 200,000 to 300,000 clones, about 87% of them seen just once. Participants came from some 23 US areas, aged about 18 to 89 years. Allocation to cohorts depended on clinical history reported by the participants. Germline V gene sequence: CDR1 SGDLS, CDR2 YYNGEE. The CDR3 runs to 13 residues. V dropped 3 bases and J dropped 4; count of bases not matched to a gene: 1.

The chain has TRBV9 and TRBJ1-5; TRBD1 matches 7 bases. Sequenced input: PBMCs or T cells enriched from blood (not recorded which). The clonotype was recovered from a man in his fifties who had been exposed to COVID-19. This CDR3 is CASSATGNQPQHF. The CDR3 DNA reads as TGTGCCAGCAGCGCGACAGGGAATCAGCCCCAGCATTTT. Drawing the rest from reference TRBV9 and TRBJ1-5, the complete variable domain is DSGVTQTPKHLITATGQRVTLRCSPRSGDLSVYWYQQSLDQGLQFLIQYYNGEERAKGNILERFSAQQFPDLHSELNLSSLELGDSALYFCASSATGNQPQHFGDGTRLSIL.